Listed below are T cell receptor beta chains from one sample, sequenced in a study of regulatory T cells in long-lasting Graves disease. In TCRdb, the multiplex PCR reads were re-called with MiXCR into one record per CDR3 protein. The sample carries hundreds of thousands of distinct CDR3 sequences, about 22% recorded once. This specimen consisted of peripheral blood mononuclear cells (PBMCs), obtained when the disease was refractory, from a patient treated with antithyroid drugs. All receptors come from a female donor with Graves disease. Each CDR3 is given with its conserved first and last residue. D genes are given only for firm matches. The size field is filled for only some rows; it gives once, few, many or a size class.

TGTGCCAGCAGTTACGGTCCCGGGGAGCTGTTTTTT,CASSYGPGELFF,TRBV6-5,NA,NA,TRBJ2-2
TGTGCCAGCAGCTTAGGTCGAACCGCCCGGGAAGCTTTCTTT,CASSLGRTAREAFF,TRBV7-8,few,NA,TRBJ1-1
TGTGCCAGCAGACGACTAGCGGGAGCTTCAGACATTCAGTACTTC,CASRRLAGASDIQYF,TRBV28,NA,TRBD2,TRBJ2-4
TGTGCCGGTTCTTCGACAGGGTTACAAACAACTAATGAAAAACTGTTTTTT,CAGSSTGLQTTNEKLFF,TRBV28,many,TRBD1,TRBJ1-4
TGCGCCAGCAGCCAAGATCCTTTAGGGGAGATCGGAGAGACCCAGTACTTC,CASSQDPLGEIGETQYF,TRBV4-1,NA,NA,TRBJ2-5
TGCAGTGCTAGAGACAGGTCTACCTACGAGCAGTACTTC,CSARDRSTYEQYF,TRBV20-1,few,NA,TRBJ2-7
TGCAGTTCCATTCCGGGACCCCCGAAGGCGAACACTGAAGCTTTCTTT,CSSIPGPPKANTEAFF,TRBV20-1,few,NA,TRBJ1-1
TGTGCCAGCAGTGGAATACTAGCGAAAGAGACCCAGTACTTC,CASSGILAKETQYF,TRBV27,few,TRBD2,TRBJ2-5
TGTGCCAGCAGCTTAATAGGGGGATACCAAGAGACCCAGTACTTC,CASSLIGGYQETQYF,TRBV7-3,NA,NA,TRBJ2-5
TGTGCCAGCAGTCGCGACGGGGACGGCTTCTATGGCTACACCTTC,CASSRDGDGFYGYTF,TRBV2,many,NA,TRBJ1-2
TGCAGCGTTACCCGACAGGGGAATTACGAGCAGTACTTC,CSVTRQGNYEQYF,TRBV29-1,NA,TRBD1,TRBJ2-7
TGTGCCAGCAGTTACTCGTTCGGGTACGAGCAGTACTTC,CASSYSFGYEQYF,TRBV6-5,NA,NA,TRBJ2-7
TGTGCCAGCAGACTGACAGGGGTCATTGGCTGGTACACTGAAGCTTTCTTT,CASRLTGVIGWYTEAFF,TRBV28,many,TRBD1,TRBJ1-1
TGTGCCAGTAGTCCTCAGGCGGCGTATTCACCCCTCCACTTT,CASSPQAAYSPLHF,TRBV19,once,NA,TRBJ1-6
TGTGCCAGCAGTTACTCGGCTGCAGTCGCCCAAGAGACCCAGTACTTC,CASSYSAAVAQETQYF,TRBV6-5,many,NA,TRBJ2-5
TGTGCCAGCAGCCTCCCCAGGGGTGTCGCCTACGAGCAGTACTTC,CASSLPRGVAYEQYF,TRBV11-2,few,NA,TRBJ2-7
TGCGCCAGCAGCCAGACAGGGCTTTTCGGTCAGCCCCAGCATTTT,CASSQTGLFGQPQHF,TRBV5-1,many,TRBD1,TRBJ1-5
TGCAGTGCTAGAGACGGGACTGCGAGCACAGATACGCAGTATTTT,CSARDGTASTDTQYF,TRBV20-1,NA,NA,TRBJ2-3
TGTGCCAGCAGCCCGGGGGAGGACAGGGGGCCCCAAGAGACCCAGTACTTC,CASSPGEDRGPQETQYF,TRBV5-4,many,TRBD1,TRBJ2-5
TGTGCCACCAGCGAGACCGGGACAGGATCAGCAAGTGAGCAGTTCTTC,CATSETGTGSASEQFF,TRBV15,NA,TRBD1,TRBJ2-1
TGTGCCAGCACCCTTGTGGCCTCCCAGACAGGGGATTTGCTTGAAGCTTTCTTT,CASTLVASQTGDLLEAFF,TRBV7-2,many,TRBD1,TRBJ1-1
TGTGCCAGCAGTACCCGGGACAGTAAGTTCTACGAGCAGTACTTC,CASSTRDSKFYEQYF,TRBV12-3/TRBV12-4,many,TRBD1,TRBJ2-7